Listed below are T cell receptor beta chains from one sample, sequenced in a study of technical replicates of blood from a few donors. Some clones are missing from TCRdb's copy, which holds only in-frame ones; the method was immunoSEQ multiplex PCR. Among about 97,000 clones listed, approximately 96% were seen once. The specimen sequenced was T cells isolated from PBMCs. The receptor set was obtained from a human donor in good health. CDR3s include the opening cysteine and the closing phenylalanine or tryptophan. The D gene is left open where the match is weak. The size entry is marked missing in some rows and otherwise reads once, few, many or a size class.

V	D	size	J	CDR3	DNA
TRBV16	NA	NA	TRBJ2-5	CASSQSASSETQYF	TGTGCCAGCAGCCAATCGGCCAGTAGCGAGACCCAGTACTTC
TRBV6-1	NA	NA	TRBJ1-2	CASSEGGRGPLIYGYTF	TGTGCCAGCAGTGAAGGTGGCAGGGGTCCACTAATCTATGGCTACACCTTC
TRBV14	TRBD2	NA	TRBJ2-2	CASTSLGLANTGELFF	TGTGCCAGCACCTCATTGGGACTAGCGAACACCGGGGAGCTGTTTTTT
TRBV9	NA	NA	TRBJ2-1	CASSVGARASFEQFF	TGTGCCAGCAGTGTAGGGGCCAGGGCTTCGTTTGAGCAGTTCTTC
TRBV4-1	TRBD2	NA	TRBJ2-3	CASSRTTSGSQDTQYF	TGCGCCAGCAGCCGCACTACTAGCGGGAGTCAGGATACGCAGTATTTT
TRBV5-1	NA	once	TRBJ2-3	CASSTGDRPTDTQYF	TGCGCCAGCAGCACGGGGGACAGACCCACAGATACGCAGTATTTT
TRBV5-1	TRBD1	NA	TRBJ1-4	CASRDRVGNEKLFF	TGCGCCAGCCGGGACAGGGTTGGAAATGAAAAACTGTTTTTT
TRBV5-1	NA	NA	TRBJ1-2	CASSWRADYGYTF	TGCGCCAGCAGCTGGAGGGCAGACTATGGCTACACCTTC
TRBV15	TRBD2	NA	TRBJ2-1	CATSRPLAGLSYNEQFF	TGTGCCACCAGCAGACCATTAGCGGGGCTTTCCTACAATGAGCAGTTCTTC
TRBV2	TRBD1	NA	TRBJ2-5	CASRAGGARQETQYF	TGTGCCAGCAGAGCAGGGGGCGCGAGGCAAGAGACCCAGTACTTC
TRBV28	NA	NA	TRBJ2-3	CASSLHGSTDTQYF	TGTGCCAGCAGTTTACACGGGAGCACAGATACGCAGTATTTT
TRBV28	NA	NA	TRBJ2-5	CASSNVPGGRVGQETQYF	TGTGCCAGCAGCAACGTCCCCGGGGGAAGGGTGGGTCAAGAGACCCAGTACTTC
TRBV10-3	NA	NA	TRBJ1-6	CAISGQNSPLHF	TGTGCCATCAGTGGGCAAAATTCACCCCTCCACTTT
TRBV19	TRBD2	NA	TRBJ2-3	CASRDGTSGSTDTQYF	TGTGCCAGTAGGGACGGGACTAGCGGGTCCACAGATACGCAGTATTTT
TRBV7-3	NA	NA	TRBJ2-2	CASSLGDRNTGELFF	TGTGCCAGCAGCTTAGGCGACAGGAACACCGGGGAGCTGTTTTTT
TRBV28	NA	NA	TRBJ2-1	CASSETFRISNEQFF	TGTGCCAGCAGTGAGACTTTTAGAATCTCCAATGAGCAGTTCTTC
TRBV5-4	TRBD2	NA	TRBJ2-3	CASSLEVLAGGTDTQYF	TGTGCCAGCAGCTTGGAGGTGCTAGCGGGAGGAACAGATACGCAGTATTTT
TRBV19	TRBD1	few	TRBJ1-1	CASSRRDSEAFF	TGTGCCAGTAGCCGAAGGGACAGTGAAGCTTTCTTT
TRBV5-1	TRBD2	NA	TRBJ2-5	CASSLISAGGEETQYF	TGCGCCAGCAGCTTGATCTCTGCGGGAGGGGAGGAGACCCAGTACTTC
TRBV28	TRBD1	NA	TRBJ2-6	CASSPRTGGRSGANVLTF	TGTGCCAGCAGTCCTCGAACAGGGGGCCGCTCTGGGGCCAACGTCCTGACTTTC
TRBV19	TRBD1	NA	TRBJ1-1	CASLDRGQVEAFF	TGTGCCAGTTTGGACAGGGGGCAAGTTGAAGCTTTCTTT
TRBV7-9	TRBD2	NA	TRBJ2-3	CASERGGTDTQYF	TGTGCCAGCGAGCGGGGGGGGACAGATACGCAGTATTTT
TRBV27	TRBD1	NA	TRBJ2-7	CASSLSVTGESSYEQYF	TGTGCCAGCAGTTTATCGGTGACAGGGGAAAGCTCCTACGAGCAGTACTTC
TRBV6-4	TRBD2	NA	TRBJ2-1	CASSPLAGTYNEQFF	TGTGCCAGCAGCCCCCTAGCGGGGACCTACAATGAGCAGTTCTTC
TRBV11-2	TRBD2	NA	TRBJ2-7	CASSFARRESGRPYEQYF	TGTGCCAGCAGCTTCGCTCGGAGGGAAAGCGGGAGACCCTACGAGCAGTACTTC
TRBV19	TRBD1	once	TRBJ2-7	CASSPGQSYEQYF	TGTGCCAGTAGCCCGGGACAGTCCTACGAGCAGTACTTC
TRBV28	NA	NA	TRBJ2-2	CASSFRGMGTGELFF	TGTGCCAGCAGTTTTAGGGGTATGGGGACCGGGGAGCTGTTTTTT
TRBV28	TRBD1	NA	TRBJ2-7	CASSSPRTGGYEQYF	TGTGCCAGCAGTTCCCCCCGGACAGGTGGCTACGAGCAGTACTTC
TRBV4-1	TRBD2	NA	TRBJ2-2	CASSQDITSGGASAGELFF	TGCGCCAGCAGCCAAGATATTACTAGCGGGGGGGCCTCTGCCGGGGAGCTGTTTTTT
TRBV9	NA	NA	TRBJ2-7	CASSASGFAEQYF	TGTGCCAGCAGCGCCTCGGGGTTTGCCGAGCAGTACTTC
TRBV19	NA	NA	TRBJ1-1	CASTLGANLAEAFF	TGTGCCAGTACCCTGGGGGCCAATCTGGCTGAAGCTTTCTTT
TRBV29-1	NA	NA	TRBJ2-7	CSVETDSYEQYF	TGCAGCGTTGAGACAGACTCCTACGAGCAGTACTTC
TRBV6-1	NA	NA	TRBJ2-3	CASSVLTDTQYF	TGTGCCAGCAGTGTCCTAACAGATACGCAGTATTTT
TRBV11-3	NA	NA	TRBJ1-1	CASSLAGDNTEAFF	TGTGCCAGCAGCTTAGCCGGTGATAACACTGAAGCTTTCTTT
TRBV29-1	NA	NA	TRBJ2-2	CSVAGRRSGELFF	TGCAGCGTTGCAGGGCGCCGGTCCGGGGAGCTGTTTTTT
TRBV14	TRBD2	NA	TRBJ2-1	CASSQIGTRADNEQFF	TGTGCCAGCAGCCAAATTGGGACTAGAGCAGACAATGAGCAGTTCTTC
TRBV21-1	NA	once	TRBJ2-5	CASIPYPIRGNPETQYF	TGTGCCAGCATCCCATATCCAATACGGGGAAACCCAGAGACCCAGTACTTC
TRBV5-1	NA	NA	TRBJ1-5	CASSLIQIDFYSNQPQHF	TGCGCCAGCAGCTTGATACAAATCGACTTTTATAGCAATCAGCCCCAGCATTTT
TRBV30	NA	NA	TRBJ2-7	CAWRPGTSYEQYF	TGTGCCTGGAGACCCGGGACTTCCTACGAGCAGTACTTC
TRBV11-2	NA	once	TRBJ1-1	CASSLTSRGGQDTEAFF	TGTGCCAGCAGCTTAACTTCGCGGGGGGGGCAAGACACTGAAGCTTTCTTT
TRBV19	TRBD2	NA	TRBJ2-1	CASSIRFGLAGRNEQFF	TGTGCCAGTAGTATCAGGTTCGGGCTAGCGGGACGGAATGAGCAGTTCTTC
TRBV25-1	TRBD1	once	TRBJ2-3	CASSVGGTGTDTQYF	TGTGCCAGCAGTGTTGGGGGGACAGGCACGGATACGCAGTATTTT
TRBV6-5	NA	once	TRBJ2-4	CASSYGRGKNIQYF	TGTGCCAGCAGTTACGGCAGGGGAAAAAACATTCAGTACTTC
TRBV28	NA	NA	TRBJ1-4	CASISGGVDEKLFF	TGTGCCAGCATTTCGGGGGGCGTGGATGAAAAACTGTTTTTT
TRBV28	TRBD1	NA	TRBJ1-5	CASSPTGGIQPQHF	TGTGCCAGCAGTCCGACAGGGGGGATACAGCCCCAGCATTTT
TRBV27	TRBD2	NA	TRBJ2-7	CASSFGAGGSYEQYF	TGTGCCAGCAGTTTTGGGGCGGGAGGGTCATACGAGCAGTACTTC
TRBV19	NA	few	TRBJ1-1	CASSVDSPNTEAFF	TGTGCCAGTAGTGTGGACTCCCCGAACACTGAAGCTTTCTTT
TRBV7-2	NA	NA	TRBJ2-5	CASSLGSRGQETQYF	TGTGCCAGCAGCTTGGGTTCTAGAGGACAAGAGACCCAGTACTTC
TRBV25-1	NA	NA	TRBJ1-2	CASSETEGGYTF	TGTGCCAGCAGTGAAACGGAGGGCGGCTACACCTTC
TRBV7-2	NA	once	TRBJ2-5	CASSQRRTVQETQYF	TGTGCCAGCAGCCAAAGGAGAACGGTACAAGAGACCCAGTACTTC
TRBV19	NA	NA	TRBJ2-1	CASSITSYNEQFF	TGTGCCAGTAGTATAACTAGCTACAATGAGCAGTTCTTC
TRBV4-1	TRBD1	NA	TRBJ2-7	CASSQGTGIAYEQYF	TGCGCCAGCAGCCAAGGGACAGGGATAGCCTACGAGCAGTACTTC
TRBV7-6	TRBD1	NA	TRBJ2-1	CASSGRTGSNEQFF	TGTGCCAGCAGCGGCAGGACAGGGTCCAATGAGCAGTTCTTC
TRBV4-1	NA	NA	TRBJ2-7	CASRGSGVEQYF	TGCGCCAGCAGAGGATCAGGGGTCGAGCAGTACTTC
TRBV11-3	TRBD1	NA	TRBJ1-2	CASSLQGEHYGYTF	TGTGCCAGCAGCTTACAGGGGGAACACTATGGCTACACCTTC
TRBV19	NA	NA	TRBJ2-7	CASSPREKSYEQYF	TGTGCCAGTAGTCCGAGGGAGAAATCCTACGAGCAGTACTTC
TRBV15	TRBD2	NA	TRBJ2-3	CATSPPSGETRPTDTQYF	TGTGCCACCAGCCCGCCTAGCGGCGAGACACGTCCCACAGATACGCAGTATTTT
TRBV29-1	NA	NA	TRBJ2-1	CSVQDLLGSYNEQFF	TGCAGCGTCCAAGACTTGCTTGGCTCCTACAATGAGCAGTTCTTC
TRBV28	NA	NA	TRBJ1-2	CASSLTPEQVGYTF	TGTGCCAGCAGTTTAACGCCCGAGCAGGTCGGCTACACCTTC
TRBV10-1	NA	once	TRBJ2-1	CASIKMRDSYNEQFF	TGCGCCAGCATCAAGATGCGGGACTCATACAATGAGCAGTTCTTC